Following are 10 T cell receptor beta chains from one sample sequenced in a study of blood T cell repertoires in COVID-19. Libraries were prepared by immunoSEQ multiplex PCR; TCRdb keeps only in-frame clonotypes and omits some of them. This repertoire shows about 61,000 clones, about 90% found once; its top ten account for about a fifth. The material sequenced was peripheral blood. All receptors derive from a woman of 80 years or more with active COVID-19.

The gene calls are TRBV6-2 or TRBV6-3 and TRBJ2-3; perhaps TRBD2 as D (5 bases). Looked up from germline, CDR1 is MNHEY and CDR2 is SVGEGT. The CDR3 covers 15 residues. Between the trimmed V and J ends, which lost 2 bases and 8 bases, there was a span of 17 bases. This CDR3 is CASSYPFGRSGTQYF. CDR3 in DNA: TGTGCCAGCAGTTACCCGTTTGGACGAAGCGGTACGCAGTATTTT.

The V and J genes are TRBV27 and TRBJ1-1, with TRBD1 matching over 7 bases. This CDR3 region has 15 residues. The germline CDR1 and CDR2 sequences are MNHEY and SMNVEV (reference sequence). J was trimmed by 4 bases and V by 0 bases; bases with no gene match: 5. As DNA, the CDR3 is TGTGCCAGCAGTTTATCCCCAGGGGGAAGCACTGAAGCTTTCTTT. Translating it yields CASSLSPGGSTEAFF.

This chain connects TRBV18 to TRBJ2-5; TRBD2 agrees at 9 bases. The CDR3 spans 14 residues. The germline gives CDR1 KGHSH, CDR2 LQKENI. With 4 bases clipped from V and 3 bases from J, the junction kept 3 bases outside the gene matches. The CDR3 DNA follows: TGTGCCAGCTCACTCGCTAGCGGGGAAGAGACCCAGTACTTC. This encodes CASSLASGEETQYF.

The V and J genes are TRBV29-1 and TRBJ2-1, with no clear D. Trimming took 5 bases from V and 0 from J, leaving 11 bases between them. CDR1 and CDR2 (germline): SQVTM, ANQGSEA. The CDR3 has 14 residues. The CDR3 coding sequence is TGCAGCGTTCTGGGCGCGAGCTCCTACAATGAGCAGTTCTTC. Protein: CSVLGASSYNEQFF.

The V call is TRBV6-5, the J call TRBJ2-1; no reliable D call. Deletions cut 2 bases from V and 4 bases from J, with 6 bases between. The CDR3 contains 13 residues. Germline CDR1 MNHEY, CDR2 SVGAGI. This CDR3 reads CASSYSQYNEQFF. The DNA of the CDR3 is TGTGCCAGCAGTTACAGCCAATACAATGAGCAGTTCTTC.

This chain links TRBV28 with TRBJ2-6, with a possible D match to TRBD2 (6 bases). CDR1 and CDR2 from the germline V gene are MDHEN and SYDVKM. The CDR3 runs to 16 residues. V gave up 8 bases and J gave up 3 bases, with 17 bases separating them. The CDR3 sequence is CASEGRDENGANVLTF. The CDR3 DNA follows: TGTGCCAGCGAGGGGCGGGACGAGAATGGGGCCAACGTCCTGACTTTC.

CDR3 sequence (DNA): TGTGCCAGCAGCCTCCTGGGAGCGGGGGGATACAATGAGCAGTTCTTC. Translated, it gives CASSLLGAGGYNEQFF. The V call is TRBV2, the J call TRBJ2-1; TRBD2 agrees at 9 bases. The V and J ends lost 6 bases and 4 bases, in that order; junction bases with no gene match: 10. This CDR3 contains 16 residues. Germline V gives CDR1 SNHLY, CDR2 FYNNEI.

The chain couples TRBV18 to TRBJ2-1; 10 bases map to TRBD2. CDR3 length: 16 residues. Losses at the gene ends were 3 bases for V and 8 bases for J; bases not matched to a gene: 10. Germline V gene lookup returns CDR1 KGHSH and CDR2 LQKENI. CDR3 bases: TGTGCCAGCTCACCCAACAGCGGGGGGGCGTCTCATGAGCAGTTCTTC. Amino acids: CASSPNSGGASHEQFF.

This chain links TRBV19 with TRBJ2-1, with a tentative D call TRBD2 (5 bases). Per the germline V gene, CDR1 is LNHDA and CDR2 is SQIVND (reference sequence). V was clipped by 2 bases and J by 4 bases, with 12 bases between them. The CDR3 has 15 amino acids. The CDR3 coding sequence is TGTGCCAGTAGTATAAGTCTATCGGGGTACAATGAGCAGTTCTTC. Protein: CASSISLSGYNEQFF.

This chain joins TRBV2 and TRBJ2-3, with TRBD2 as a possible D gene (6 bases). Germline V gene data show CDR1 as SNHLY and CDR2 as FYNNEI. This CDR3 is built from 18 residues. V dropped 4 bases and J dropped 0 bases, with 20 bases sitting between them. CDR3 residues: CASSVGGARGGSTDTQYF. The CDR3 DNA reads as TGTGCCAGCAGTGTGGGGGGAGCGCGGGGTGGTAGCACAGATACGCAGTATTTT.